Listed here are 20 T cell receptor beta chains from one sample, sequenced in a study of blood T cell repertoires in COVID-19. The table came from immunoSEQ multiplex PCR; TCRdb's copy has only in-frame clones and leaves some out. The repertoire holds 30,000 to 40,000 clones, approximately 82% seen once, with roughly 15% in the top ten. Sequencing input: peripheral blood. The receptors come from a man older than 75 with active or convalescent COVID-19.

V gene TRBV6-5 combines with J gene TRBJ1-5; D is undetermined. Germline V gene data show CDR1 as MNHEY and CDR2 as SVGAGI. Trimming shortened V by 5 bases and J by 3 bases, and 8 bases separated the two germline ends. The CDR3 consists of 13 residues. CDR3 residues: CASSTDYNQPQHF. The CDR3 bases are TGTGCCAGCAGTACAGATTACAATCAGCCCCAGCATTTT.

J is TRBJ2-7 and V is TRBV7-9; 7 positions match TRBD1. The V gene end was trimmed by 5 bases and the J gene end by 0 bases; junction bases not matched to a gene: 10. The CDR3 spans 16 residues. Germline V gene data show CDR1 as SEHNR and CDR2 as FQNEAQ (reference sequence). The CDR3 region has the DNA TGTGCCAGCAGCCCGCCCCAGGGGGATAGCTCCTACGAGCAGTACTTC. This encodes CASSPPQGDSSYEQYF.

The rearrangement uses TRBV5-1 and TRBJ1-4; D is perhaps TRBD1 (6 bases). The CDR3 has 16 amino acids. V lost 0 bases, J lost 4 bases, and 13 bases lay in between. Germline assignment: CDR1 SGHRS and CDR2 YFSETQ. CDR3 protein: CASSLGQAHNNEKLFF. The CDR3 DNA sequence: TGCGCCAGCAGCTTGGGACAGGCTCATAATAATGAAAAACTGTTTTTT.

The chain joins TRBV27 to TRBJ1-1, with 7 positions matching TRBD1. V gave up 5 bases and J gave up 5 bases; unmatched junction bases: 8. The CDR3 has 14 amino acids. Germline V gene lookup returns CDR1 MNHEY and CDR2 SMNVEV (reference sequence). CDR3 loop: CASSEKGGWTEAFF. The CDR3 coding sequence is TGTGCCAGCAGTGAAAAAGGGGGCTGGACTGAAGCTTTCTTT.

The chain combines TRBV7-2 with TRBJ1-5, with D unresolved. Germline V gene lookup returns CDR1 SGHTA and CDR2 FQGNSA. This CDR3 comprises 12 residues. The V end was cut by 1 base, the J end by 6 bases, with 4 bases between. The DNA for the CDR3 is TGTGCCAGCAGCTTAGTCGGTCAGCCCCAGCATTTT. It encodes CASSLVGQPQHF. The full variable domain, rest sourced from reference TRBV7-2 and TRBJ1-5, is GAGVSQSPSNKVTEKGKDVELRCDPISGHTALYWYRQSLGQGLEFLIYFQGNSAPDKSGLPSDRFSAERTGGSVSTLTIQRTQQEDSAVYLCASSLVGQPQHFGDGTRLSIL.

V gene TRBV24-1 combines with J gene TRBJ2-5, with 9 bases lining up with TRBD1. Germline loops: CDR1 KGHDR, CDR2 SFDVKD. This CDR3 contains 15 residues. Losses at the gene ends were 3 bases for V and 5 bases for J; bases not matched to a gene: 6. This CDR3 is CATSDPQGAGETQYF. CDR3 DNA sequence: TGTGCCACCAGTGATCCACAGGGGGCAGGGGAGACCCAGTACTTC.

This chain connects TRBV6-1 to TRBJ1-2; D gene unclear. CDR3 length: 11 residues. Germline V gene data show CDR1 as MNHNS and CDR2 as SASEGT. Trimming left V 2 bases short and J 5 bases short, with 3 bases between. CDR3 coding DNA: TGTGCCAGCAGTGAACAATATGGCTACACCTTC. Encoded protein: CASSEQYGYTF.

This chain links TRBV5-4 with TRBJ2-2; 8 bases map to TRBD1. The CDR3 spans 16 residues. Germline loops: CDR1 SGHNT, CDR2 YYREEE (reference sequence). With 4 bases clipped from V and 1 base from J, the junction kept 6 bases outside the gene matches. CDR3 DNA sequence: TGTGCCAGCAGCGTCGCCGGGACAGGGAACACCGGGGAGCTGTTTTTT. Translation: CASSVAGTGNTGELFF.

This chain connects TRBV5-1 to TRBJ2-7; the D gene is possibly TRBD1 (7 bases). The V end was cut by 0 bases, the J end by 3 bases, with 16 bases between. From germline, CDR1 is SGHRS and CDR2 YFSETQ. This CDR3 contains 16 residues. For the CDR3, the DNA is TGCGCCAGCAGCTTGGCCCTGCGGGACAGTGACTACGAGCAGTACTTC. Translated: CASSLALRDSDYEQYF.

V is TRBV2 and J is TRBJ2-3; 7 bases align to TRBD2. Germline CDR1 and CDR2: SNHLY and FYNNEI. Trimming at V came to 2 bases and at J to 2 bases, leaving 7 bases not matched to a gene. The CDR3 consists of 16 residues. CDR3 amino acids: CASSESGGGYTDTQYF. The CDR3 nucleotides are TGTGCCAGCAGTGAATCCGGGGGAGGGTACACAGATACGCAGTATTTT. The full variable domain, in which reference TRBV2 and TRBJ2-3 provide the parts outside the CDR3, is EPEVTQTPSHQVTQMGQEVILRCVPISNHLYFYWYRQILGQKVEFLVSFYNNEISEKSEIFDDQFSVERPDGSNFTLKIRSTKLEDSAMYFCASSESGGGYTDTQYFGPGTRLTVL.

V usage is TRBV29-1 and J usage is TRBJ1-1; D unresolved. Trimming cost V 7 bases and J 4 bases, with 10 bases left between them. Germline CDR1 and CDR2: SQVTM and ANQGSEA. The CDR3 totals 11 residues. The CDR3 nucleotides are TGCAGCGCTATGTCGGTCACTGAAGCTTTCTTT. Its protein is CSAMSVTEAFF. Full variable domain (rest looked up from reference TRBV29-1 and TRBJ1-1): SAVISQKPSRDICQRGTSLTIQCQVDSQVTMMFWYRQQPGQSLTLIATANQGSEATYESGFVIDKFPISRPNLTFSTLTVSNMSPEDSSIYLCSAMSVTEAFFGQGTRLTVV.

The rearrangement joins TRBV3-1 (or the pseudogene TRBV3-2) to TRBJ2-1, with 8 positions matching TRBD1. This CDR3 is built from 16 residues. V lost 1 base and J lost 2; bases outside the gene matches: 4. Per germline, CDR1 LGHDT and CDR2 YNNKEL (reference sequence). The CDR3 is CASSQVSDRAYNEQFF. CDR3 coding DNA: TGTGCCAGCAGCCAAGTTTCGGACAGGGCCTACAATGAGCAGTTCTTC.

The V call is TRBV18, the J call TRBJ2-1, with 7 bases that match TRBD2. The CDR3 runs 14 residues. The V and J ends lost 3 bases and 7 bases, in that order; junction bases with no gene match: 6. Germline CDR1 and CDR2: KGHSH and LQKENI. The CDR3 nucleotides read TGTGCCAGCTCACCGGGAGGGCCCCGTAATGAGCAGTTCTTC. Its translation: CASSPGGPRNEQFF.

This chain connects TRBV3-1 (or the pseudogene TRBV3-2) to TRBJ1-2; D possibly corresponds to TRBD1 (6 bases). CDR3 length: 14 residues. Germline CDR1 LGHDT, CDR2 YNNKEL (reference sequence). V lost 0 bases and J 2 bases, leaving 7 bases between the germline ends. The CDR3 region has the DNA TGTGCCAGCAGCCAAGATCAGGGGAACTATGGCTACACCTTC. Residues: CASSQDQGNYGYTF.

This clone was seen a few times. The chain joins TRBV2 to TRBJ1-2, with D hard to call. The CDR3 length is 12 residues. Trimming took 6 bases from V and 4 from J, leaving 9 bases between them. CDR1 is SNHLY, CDR2 FYNNEI, per germline. The CDR3 spells CASRQAGYGYTF. The CDR3 coding sequence is TGTGCCAGCAGGCAAGCCGGCTATGGCTACACCTTC.

The V and J genes are TRBV7-2 and TRBJ1-6; TRBD1 aligns across 8 bases. CDR3 size: 15 residues. V shed 5 bases, J shed 7 bases, and the junction held 7 bases outside the gene matches. The germline V gene encodes CDR1 SGHTA and CDR2 FQGNSA. CDR3 loop: CASSPQGARNSPLHF. The CDR3 coding sequence is TGTGCCAGCAGCCCCCAGGGGGCGAGGAATTCACCCCTCCACTTT.

The V and J genes are TRBV27 and TRBJ1-6; TRBD1 agrees at 10 bases. CDR1 is MNHEY, CDR2 SMNVEV, per germline (reference sequence). The CDR3 spans 16 residues. After removal of 3 bases from V and 7 bases from J, the junction contained 6 bases not matched to a gene. The CDR3 DNA reads as TGTGCCAGCAGTTTGGGACAGGGGTTAGAGAATTCACCCCTCCACTTT. Encoded protein: CASSLGQGLENSPLHF.

In this sample, this clone turned up a few times. This chain joins TRBV2 and TRBJ1-6; the match to TRBD1 covers 7 bases. The junction had 7 bases not matched to a gene; V was cut back by 8 bases and J by 9 bases. The CDR3 is 13 amino acids. Germline values: CDR1 SNHLY, CDR2 FYNNEI. For the CDR3, the DNA is TGTGCCAGCGGTAGCGCAGGGGGTTCACCCCTCCACTTT. As protein: CASGSAGGSPLHF.

This clone has a handful of counts. The chain carries TRBV18 and TRBJ2-5, with TRBD2 matching over 8 bases. From germline, CDR1 is KGHSH and CDR2 LQKENI. The CDR3 spans 13 residues. V lost 1 base and J lost 5; bases outside the gene matches: 0. CDR3 in amino acids: CASSPRGRETQYF. For the CDR3, the DNA is TGTGCCAGCTCACCACGCGGGAGGGAGACCCAGTACTTC. Full variable domain (missing parts from reference TRBV18 and TRBJ2-5): NAGVMQNPRHLVRRRGQEARLRCSPMKGHSHVYWYRQLPEEGLKFMVYLQKENIIDESGMPKERFSAEFPKEGPSILRIQQVVRGDSAAYFCASSPRGRETQYFGPGTRLLVL.

The chain carries TRBV7-2 and TRBJ2-2; 7 bases match TRBD2. Trimming took 1 base from V and 1 from J; bases not matched to a gene: 3. This CDR3 contains 16 residues. Germline loops: CDR1 SGHTA, CDR2 FQGNSA. The CDR3 is CASSLVLAENTGELFF. DNA of the CDR3: TGTGCCAGCAGCTTAGTGCTAGCGGAGAACACCGGGGAGCTGTTTTTT.